This TCR beta chain appears in the sequencing data of a study of blood T cell repertoires in COVID-19. The V and J ends lost 4 bases and 5 bases respectively, with 11 bases between them. In germline, CDR1 is SEHNR, CDR2 FQNEAQ (reference sequence). CDR3 size: 14 residues. The protocol was immunoSEQ multiplex PCR, while the TCRdb copy is restricted to in-frame clones and leaves out a portion. The sample has 60,000 or so clones, about 86% seen once. The sample consisted of peripheral blood. This sequence was found in a man aged 60-69 years with acute or convalescent COVID-19. The chain has TRBV7-9 and TRBJ1-4, with D hard to call. CDR3 nucleotides: TGTGCCAGCAGCTACGGGTTACAAAATGAAAAACTGTTTTTT. Translation: CASSYGLQNEKLFF.